This T cell receptor (beta chain) was sequenced in a study of cytomegalovirus exposure and HLA in healthy donors. Vbeta (60) and Jbeta (13) primers were used in the PCR. The data were produced by immunoSEQ multiplex PCR, yet TCRdb's version contains in-frame clones alone and is incomplete. The table has about 130,000 clones, 80% seen once. The CDR3 consists of 13 residues. Trimming cost V 9 bases and J 8 bases, with 14 bases left between them. Germline lookup yields CDR1 ENHRY and CDR2 SYGVKD. Notes on this clone: Antigen specificity is unknown.

Study findings and constraints: Versus the approximately 700-donor mean, an Asian-associated ancestry cluster reportedly showed fewer N-insertions in a later analysis.

This clonotype was sampled from a man aged 25-40 years in good health and CMV-seronegative. The chain has TRBV10-3 and TRBJ1-6; D ambiguous. Input material: PBMCs. The DNA of the CDR3 is TGTGCCATGCGTCGGGGAGTGGATTCACCCCTCCACTTT. Encoded protein: CAMRRGVDSPLHF.